This T cell receptor beta chain was profiled in a study of blood T cell repertoires in COVID-19. In the study overall: The United States, Italy and Spain were the sources of the acute and convalescent COVID-19 samples.

Source study methods: Reference gene primers were amplified, and this amplification served to estimate nucleated cell counts. The assay was immunoSEQ multiplex PCR, and TCRdb's table has in-frame clones only and misses some. V, J and clone size derive from that table, while D and trimming were established from the DNA sequence. This sample has around 250,000 clones, with 80% to 90% found just once. Germline-derived CDR1 and CDR2 are LNHDA and SQIVND (reference sequence). The CDR3 totals 14 residues. V lost 5 bases, J lost 6 bases, and 14 bases lay in between. V usage is TRBV19 and J usage is TRBJ2-4; D possibly corresponds to TRBD1 (6 bases). Sequencing was carried out using peripheral blood. The TCR sequence derives from a man aged 80 or over with acute or convalescent COVID-19. DNA for the CDR3: TGTGCCAGTAGTCGGAACAGGGACGCAAACATTCAGTACTTC. This encodes CASSRNRDANIQYF.